A selection of T cell receptor beta chains follows, all from one sample in a study of blood T cell repertoires in COVID-19. Sequencing was performed with immunoSEQ multiplex PCR; in TCRdb, only in-frame clones are kept and a portion is missing. The sample consists of fewer than 250,000 clones, under 80% of them appearing once. Material: PBMCs or T cells enriched from blood (not recorded which). The receptors come from a woman between 45 and 65 years old with acute COVID-19. The CDR3 runs from the conserved cysteine through the conserved F or W. A D gene is named only where the DNA matches it firmly. Expanded clones get a size class; other rows say once, few or many, or leave the size out.

TRBJ1-5 | TRBD1 | TRBV6-5 | . | CAAGQVSQPQHF | TGTGCCGCTGGACAGGTCAGTCAGCCCCAGCATTTT
TRBJ1-1 | TRBD1 | TRBV19 | . | CASSPSFRGQGGKNTEAFF | TGTGCCAGTAGTCCATCTTTCCGGGGACAGGGCGGGAAGAACACTGAAGCTTTCTTT
TRBJ1-2 | . | TRBV18 | . | CASSPGHVGYTF | TGTGCCAGCTCACCAGGACATGTGGGCTACACCTTC
TRBJ1-6 | TRBD1 | TRBV5-1 | . | CASSSQGQDRYNSPLHF | TGCGCCAGCAGCTCCCAGGGACAGGATAGATATAATTCACCCCTCCACTTT
TRBJ1-2 | TRBD1 | TRBV13 | . | CASSPQTGLYGYTF | TGTGCCAGCAGCCCACAGACAGGGCTCTATGGCTACACCTTC
TRBJ1-1 | TRBD1 | TRBV19 | once | CATSPRGHGTEAFF | TGTGCCACGAGCCCCAGGGGGCACGGCACTGAAGCTTTCTTT
TRBJ2-1 | TRBD2 | TRBV4-1 | . | CASSQGASGGLYNEQFF | TGCGCCAGCAGCCAAGGCGCTAGCGGGGGGTTATACAATGAGCAGTTCTTC
TRBJ2-3 | TRBD2 | TRBV19 | . | CASSSPRTSGVADTQYF | TGTGCCAGTAGTAGCCCCCGGACTAGCGGGGTTGCAGATACGCAGTATTTT
TRBJ1-1 | TRBD1 | TRBV10-3 | few | CAIRTGGNTEAFF | TGTGCCATCAGGACAGGGGGCAACACTGAAGCTTTCTTT
TRBJ1-6 | . | TRBV5-1 | few | CASSLGELNSPLHF | TGCGCCAGCAGCTTGGGAGAGCTAAATTCACCCCTCCACTTT
TRBJ2-3 | TRBD2 | TRBV19 | . | CASSRRGSGGYTDTQYF | TGTGCCAGTAGCCGGCGGGGCAGCGGGGGGTACACAGATACGCAGTATTTT
TRBJ1-6 | . | TRBV4-3 | . | CASSQVQSYNSPLHF | TGCGCCAGCAGCCAAGTCCAGTCCTATAATTCACCCCTCCACTTT
TRBJ1-4 | . | TRBV18 | . | CASSPRRVTTDEKLFF | TGTGCCAGCTCACCACGGCGGGTTACCACTGATGAAAAACTGTTTTTT
TRBJ2-1 | TRBD1 | TRBV25-1 | . | CASSGQGDNEQFF | TGTGCCAGCAGCGGACAGGGGGACAATGAGCAGTTCTTC
TRBJ2-1 | TRBD2 | TRBV9 | . | CASSVASGGLNEQFF | TGTGCCAGCAGCGTAGCTAGCGGGGGGCTCAATGAGCAGTTCTTC
TRBJ1-1 | . | TRBV7-3 | . | CASSLNRVDTEAFF | TGTGCCAGCAGCTTAAACAGGGTTGACACTGAAGCTTTCTTT
TRBJ1-5 | TRBD1 | TRBV30 | . | CAWSGLNRGHQPQHF | TGTGCCTGGAGTGGGTTAAACAGGGGGCATCAGCCCCAGCATTTT
TRBJ2-5 | TRBD1 | TRBV5-1 | . | CASSYRGSLETQYF | TGCGCCAGCAGCTACAGGGGCTCGTTGGAGACCCAGTACTTC
TRBJ1-4 | . | TRBV3-1/TRBV3-2 | . | CASSPEDGDEKLFF | TGTGCCAGCAGCCCCGAGGACGGGGATGAAAAACTGTTTTTT